Sequencing of this TCR beta chain was carried out in a study of blood T cell repertoires in COVID-19. In the study overall: Donors in the United States, Italy and Spain gave samples during acute or convalescent COVID-19. PBMCs, B-cell-depleted T cells, or T cells were the source of the cDNA or gDNA that made up the material.

In the authors' workflow: For nucleated cells, counts were estimated from reference gene primer amplification. Clones were read by immunoSEQ multiplex PCR, and TCRdb kept only the in-frame ones, dropping some. Clonal size and the V and J genes are those of that table, whereas D and trimming came from the DNA. The sample consists of about 61,000 clones, more than 85% of them appearing once. The TCR sequence derives from a man at least 80 years old in a cohort sampled during active COVID-19. The sample comprised peripheral blood.

DNA of the CDR3: TGTGCCAGCAGCTCCCCGACAGCTTACGAGCAGTACTTC. Its translation is CASSSPTAYEQYF. This rearrangement joins TRBV5-4 to TRBJ2-7; the D gene is possibly TRBD1 (5 bases). Germline CDR1 reads SGHNT; CDR2 reads YYREEE (reference sequence). CDR3 length equals 13 residues. V lost 3 bases to trimming and J lost 4 bases, with 11 bases between them.